This TCR beta chain was retrieved from a study of blood T cell repertoires in COVID-19. Whole-study context: Samples of COVID-19 (acute and convalescent) were obtained from the United States, Italy and Spain. PBMCs, B-cell-depleted T cells, or T cells provided the cDNA or gDNA that made up the material.

From germline, CDR1 is SGHVS and CDR2 FNYEAQ. The CDR3 has 16 amino acids. The V and J ends lost 5 bases and 4 bases, in that order; junction bases with no gene match: 11. Per the study methods: Estimation of nucleated cell counts was performed using reference gene primer amplification. Only in-frame clones appear in the TCRdb table, and some are missing; sequencing was by immunoSEQ multiplex PCR. That table furnishes V, J and clone size, whereas the DNA furnished D and trimming. This sample has around 170,000 clones; 70% to 90% occur once, and the top ten carry under 9.5%. The genes are TRBV7-6 and TRBJ2-1, with 7 bases aligning to TRBD2. This TCR was recovered from a man aged 45-65 years with active or convalescent COVID-19. Sample: peripheral blood. CDR3 in amino acids: CASSPLGGRSYNEQFF. The CDR3 DNA reads as TGTGCCAGCAGCCCCCTCGGGGGGAGATCTTACAATGAGCAGTTCTTC.